The 4 T cell receptor beta chains reported below all come from one sample, sequenced in a study of sequential checkpoint blockade in melanoma. Method: immunoSEQ multiplex PCR; TCRdb's copy keeps in-frame clones and lacks some. The sample carries 25,000 to 35,000 clones, 75% to 85% recorded once. Described treatment: randomized to nivolumab then ipilimumab (arm A) or the reverse (arm B). The source material was CD8+ T cells sorted from blood (inferred from file names), sampled from a patient given nivolumab and ipilimumab in sequence. The source of these receptors is a human donor with melanoma.

The CDR3 here is CASTQVAGTEAFF. The CDR3 region has the DNA TGTGCCAGTACCCAAGTCGCAGGCACTGAAGCTTTCTTT. V and J are TRBV19 and TRBJ1-1; D is undetermined. Trimming took off 7 bases at V and 4 bases at J, with 13 bases between the two ends. Germline-derived CDR1 and CDR2 are LNHDA and SQIVND (reference sequence). The CDR3 length is 13 residues.

The DNA for the CDR3 is TGTGCCAGCAGTGAAGGACACCCCGCCGCCTACGAGCAGTACTTC. Amino acids: CASSEGHPAAYEQYF. V is TRBV2 and J is TRBJ2-7; no definite D call. V gave up 1 base and J gave up 2 bases, with 12 bases separating them. This CDR3 is built from 15 residues. Germline-derived CDR1 and CDR2 are SNHLY and FYNNEI.

The rearrangement uses TRBV7-9 and TRBJ2-5, with 10 bases lining up with TRBD1. The CDR3 is 17 amino acids. V gave up 4 bases and J gave up 4 bases; unmatched junction bases: 12. Germline V gives CDR1 SEHNR, CDR2 FQNEAQ (reference sequence). DNA for the CDR3: TGTGCCAGCAGCTCACGACCTGCGACAGGGGGCCTAGAGACCCAGTACTTC. Amino acid sequence: CASSSRPATGGLETQYF. Based on the CDR3 plus reference TRBV7-9 and TRBJ2-5, the full variable domain is DTGVSQNPRHKITKRGQNVTFRCDPISEHNRLYWYRQTLGQGPEFLTYFQNEAQLEKSRLLSDRFSAERPKGSFSTLEIQRTEQGDSAMYLCASSSRPATGGLETQYFGPGTRLLVL.

V gene TRBV6-6 combines with J gene TRBJ1-5, with 8 bases fitting TRBD1. Trimming at V came to 7 bases and at J to 3 bases, leaving 5 bases not matched to a gene. The CDR3 is 14 amino acids. Germline V gives CDR1 MNHNY, CDR2 SVGAGI (reference sequence). The CDR3 DNA sequence: TGTGCCAGCACCGGACAGGGTCTCAATCAGCCCCAGCATTTT. It specifies CASTGQGLNQPQHF.